Shown below are 22 T cell receptor beta chains from a single sample sequenced in a study of T cell responses to AZD1222 COVID-19 vaccine. TCRdb keeps only in-frame clones here, not all; method: immunoSEQ multiplex PCR. Here the sample spans 150,000 to 200,000 clones, 92% being singletons. Sequencing used peripheral blood, obtained on day 0 of MenACWY control vaccination. Source of these receptors: an adult in good health.

This chain uses TRBV11-3 with TRBJ1-4, with 7 bases matching TRBD1. The CDR3 runs to 15 residues. The J segment lost 3 bases and the V segment lost 1 base, leaving 2 bases of the junction unmatched. Germline-derived CDR1 and CDR2 are SGHNT and YENEEA. CDR3 sequence reads: CASSLGGTANEKLFF. DNA of the CDR3: TGTGCCAGCAGCTTAGGAGGGACAGCTAATGAAAAACTGTTTTTT.

J is TRBJ1-1 and V is TRBV28, with 8 bases matching TRBD1. The CDR3 sequence is 13 residues long. The germline V gene encodes CDR1 MDHEN and CDR2 SYDVKM. V trimming: 4 bases; J trimming: 8 bases; junction bases outside the gene matches: 6. The CDR3 loop is CASSYGQGTEAFF. CDR3 DNA: TGTGCCAGCAGTTACGGACAGGGAACGGAAGCTTTCTTT.

This clone was seen a single time. V usage is TRBV11-2 and J usage is TRBJ2-7; either TRBD1 or TRBD2 may supply D (5 bases each). V was shortened by 3 bases and J by 1 base, with 13 bases between the two germline ends. This CDR3 is 15 amino acids long. Germline V gene lookup returns CDR1 SGHAT and CDR2 FQNNGV. The DNA of the CDR3 is TGTGCCAGCAGCTTGGCCCGGGGCAGTTCCTACGAGCAGTACTTC. This translates into CASSLARGSSYEQYF.

The chain has TRBV5-1 and TRBJ2-3, with 7 bases identical to TRBD2. The V gene's germline CDR1 is SGHRS and CDR2 YFSETQ. V was clipped by 0 bases and J by 6 bases; unmatched bases: 13. CDR3 length: 17 amino acids. Here the CDR3 DNA reads TGCGCCAGCAGCTTGGATGAGGCGGGAGTCCCCGGGGATACGCAGTATTTT. Its translation is CASSLDEAGVPGDTQYF.

V is TRBV7-2 and J is TRBJ1-5; D perhaps matches TRBD1 (6 bases). This CDR3 contains 14 residues. The germline V gene has CDR1 SGHTA and CDR2 FQGNSA. The V end was cut by 5 bases, the J end by 1 base, with 9 bases between. Written as DNA, the CDR3 is TGTGCCAGCAGCGTCGGACAGAGCAATCAGCCCCAGCATTTT. Encoded protein: CASSVGQSNQPQHF.

A single count supports this clone. The rearrangement links TRBV7-3 to TRBJ2-7; 10 bases are a match to TRBD2. The junction had 10 bases not matched to a gene; V was cut back by 5 bases and J by 6 bases. The CDR3 totals 15 residues. The germline gives CDR1 SGHTA, CDR2 FQGTGA. The CDR3 DNA follows: TGTGCCAGCAGCCCTACGGGGACTAGCGTCTCCGAGCAGTACTTC. It specifies CASSPTGTSVSEQYF.

The chain couples TRBV19 to TRBJ2-5; D might be TRBD2 (5 bases). Trimming cost V 5 bases and J 0 bases, with 13 bases left between them. The CDR3 contains 15 residues. From germline, CDR1 is LNHDA and CDR2 SQIVND (reference sequence). The DNA for the CDR3 is TGTGCCAGTAGTCCTAGGAGGACGTACCAAGAGACCCAGTACTTC. Protein product: CASSPRRTYQETQYF. The entire variable domain, with the rest obtained from reference TRBV19 and TRBJ2-5, is as follows: DGGITQSPKYLFRKEGQNVTLSCEQNLNHDAMYWYRQDPGQGLRLIYYSQIVNDFQKGDIAEGYSVSREKKESFPLTVTSAQKNPTAFYLCASSPRRTYQETQYFGPGTRLLVL.

The V call is TRBV4-2, the J call TRBJ2-4; no clear D gene. Trimming pared 1 base from V and 1 base from J, leaving 11 bases between. The germline V gene has CDR1 LGHNA and CDR2 YNFKEQ. The CDR3 covers 16 residues. The CDR3 loop is CASSQADGWAKNIQYF. The DNA of the CDR3 is TGTGCCAGCAGCCAAGCCGACGGATGGGCCAAAAACATTCAGTACTTC.

The V gene is TRBV29-1, the J gene TRBJ2-5; the match to TRBD2 covers 16 bases. The length of the CDR3 is 16 residues. Germline V gene sequence: CDR1 SQVTM, CDR2 ANQGSEA. Trimming cost V 6 bases and J 4 bases; bases outside gene matches: 8. CDR3 protein: CSVYEGLAGGPETQYF. The CDR3 DNA reads as TGCAGCGTGTATGAGGGACTAGCGGGAGGGCCAGAGACCCAGTACTTC. The whole variable domain, remainder taken from reference TRBV29-1 and TRBJ2-5, is SAVISQKPSRDICQRGTSLTIQCQVDSQVTMMFWYRQQPGQSLTLIATANQGSEATYESGFVIDKFPISRPNLTFSTLTVSNMSPEDSSIYLCSVYEGLAGGPETQYFGPGTRLLVL.

The gene calls are TRBV2 and TRBJ2-4, with D hard to call. V was clipped by 4 bases and J by 0 bases, with 10 bases between them. The CDR3 totals 15 residues. Germline loops: CDR1 SNHLY, CDR2 FYNNEI. Here the CDR3 reads CASSVKVLAKNIQYF. CDR3 sequence (DNA): TGTGCCAGCAGTGTAAAGGTTCTAGCCAAAAACATTCAGTACTTC.

The rearrangement uses TRBV5-1 and TRBJ1-5, with 10 bases that match TRBD1. Germline CDR1 and CDR2: SGHRS and YFSETQ. The V and J ends lost 4 bases and 7 bases, in that order; junction bases with no gene match: 8. The CDR3 extends over 15 amino acids. This CDR3 reads CASSPGTGVGQPQHF. The CDR3 DNA follows: TGCGCCAGCAGCCCCGGGACAGGGGTGGGGCAGCCCCAGCATTTT.

The chain employs TRBV6-2 or TRBV6-3 and TRBJ2-1; no firm D call. Germline values: CDR1 MNHEY, CDR2 SVGEGT. The V end lost 5 bases, the J end lost 7 bases, and 9 bases lay between the germline ends. The CDR3 is made up of 12 amino acids. The CDR3, as DNA: TGTGCCAGCAGTCAGCTGGCTAATGAGCAGTTCTTC. Its protein product is CASSQLANEQFF.

In this sample, this clone turned up once. V usage is TRBV9 and J usage is TRBJ2-3; no firm D call. Trimming stripped 0 bases from V and 0 bases from J, with 8 bases between. The CDR3 is 15 amino acids. CDR1 is SGDLS and CDR2 is YYNGEE in the germline V gene. The CDR3 coding sequence is TGTGCCAGCAGCGTAGCTGGCGTTAGCACAGATACGCAGTATTTT. It encodes CASSVAGVSTDTQYF.

Comments on this clone: Other DNA sequences in the same sample also yield this CDR3. The chain uses TRBV2 and TRBJ2-5, with D unresolved. V was shortened by 5 bases and J by 0 bases, with 4 bases between the two germline ends. Per germline, CDR1 SNHLY and CDR2 FYNNEI. The CDR3 is 12 amino acids. CDR3 coding DNA: TGTGCCAGCAGTCTAGACCAAGAGACCCAGTACTTC. Translation: CASSLDQETQYF.

The rearrangement links TRBV28 to TRBJ1-1; no firm D call. Germline V gene sequence: CDR1 MDHEN, CDR2 SYDVKM. The V and J ends lost 1 base and 6 bases respectively, with 6 bases between them. CDR3 length equals 12 residues. The CDR3 region has the DNA TGTGCCAGCAGTTTATCTTCAGCTGAAGCTTTCTTT. Its protein product is CASSLSSAEAFF.

This chain connects TRBV5-4 to TRBJ2-3; no clear D. Per germline, CDR1 SGHNT and CDR2 YYREEE (reference sequence). The V end lost 0 bases, the J end lost 0 bases, and 8 bases lay between the germline ends. The CDR3 extends over 15 amino acids. The CDR3 here is CASSLEGPSTDTQYF. CDR3 sequence (DNA): TGTGCCAGCAGCTTGGAAGGACCTAGCACAGATACGCAGTATTTT.

The chain links TRBV28 to TRBJ1-3; D possibly corresponds to TRBD1 (5 bases). Germline CDR1 is MDHEN and CDR2 is SYDVKM. V was cut by 3 bases and J by 0 bases, with 6 bases left in between. This CDR3 comprises 14 residues. DNA for the CDR3: TGTGCCAGCAGTTTGGGGGGCTCTGGAAACACCATATATTTT. It specifies CASSLGGSGNTIYF.

About this clone itself: Other DNA sequences in the sample encode the same CDR3. The chain links TRBV7-2 to TRBJ2-1; 10 bases are shared with TRBD1. Germline loops: CDR1 SGHTA, CDR2 FQGNSA. J was trimmed by 7 bases and V by 5 bases; bases with no gene match: 2. The CDR3 totals 13 residues. CDR3 sequence (DNA): TGTGCCAGCAGCCTGGACAGGGGGAATGAGCAGTTCTTC. It yields the protein CASSLDRGNEQFF.

This clone has just a few counts. The chain uses TRBV20-1 and TRBJ2-1; no firm D call. The CDR3 length is 10 residues. Germline-derived CDR1 and CDR2 are DFQATT and SNEGSKA (reference sequence). Trimming removed 4 bases from V and 6 bases from J, with 4 bases in between. CDR3 coding DNA: TGCAGTGCTATCATCAATGAGCAGTTCTTC. This translates into CSAIINEQFF.

The chain links TRBV24-1 to TRBJ2-5, with 10 bases that match TRBD2. The CDR3 is 13 residues long. The germline CDR1 and CDR2 sequences are KGHDR and SFDVKD. J was trimmed by 4 bases and V by 5 bases; bases with no gene match: 0. The CDR3 is CATSGLAGETQYF. CDR3 bases: TGTGCCACCAGTGGACTAGCGGGAGAGACCCAGTACTTC.

The chain links TRBV6-5 to TRBJ2-7; 9 nucleotides line up with TRBD1. Per germline, CDR1 MNHEY and CDR2 SVGAGI. The CDR3 has 15 residues. Trimming took 8 bases from V and 4 from J; bases not matched to a gene: 12. CDR3 bases: TGTGCCAGCTGCCGAGCAGGACAGGGGATATACGAGCAGTACTTC. Protein sequence: CASCRAGQGIYEQYF.

V gene TRBV29-1 combines with J gene TRBJ2-3; no firm D call. Germline V lookup: CDR1 SQVTM, CDR2 ANQGSEA. V lost 7 bases, J lost 2 bases, and 7 bases lay in between. This CDR3 has 11 residues. This CDR3 is CSADLTDTQYF. CDR3 sequence (DNA): TGCAGCGCGGACCTCACAGATACGCAGTATTTT.